This T cell receptor beta chain was captured by sequencing in a study of HIV-infected patients and healthy controls. Findings and limits, study-wide: The study did not determine the donors' HLA types.

V was pared by 6 bases and J by 0 bases, with 14 bases between. CDR3 length equals 15 residues. CDR1 is MNHEY and CDR2 is SVGEGT in the germline V gene. No cell fractionation was done, so the repertoire covers all unsorted peripheral blood T cells. This clonotype appeared many times. Its antigen is not known. Around 450 ng RNA was reverse transcribed with alpha and beta constant-region primers. Alpha and beta chain libraries were made separately by chain-specific third strand synthesis with multiplexing indices. One entry per CDR3 protein, called by TCRdb with MiXCR from the 5' RACE reads. The sample carries around 19,000 distinct CDR3 sequences, about 8.9% recorded once.

Material for sequencing was blood. The sequence was collected from an adult in good health. V gene TRBV6-2 or TRBV6-3 combines with J gene TRBJ1-1, with TRBD1 as a possible D gene (5 bases). The CDR3 spells CASRPQGSMNTEAFF. The CDR3 DNA follows: TGTGCCAGCAGGCCCCAGGGCAGCATGAACACTGAAGCTTTCTTT.